This is a list of T cell receptor beta chains from one sample in a study of shared clonotypes between healthy human individuals. Clones were read by immunoSEQ multiplex PCR, and TCRdb kept only the in-frame ones, dropping some. The profile shows roughly 640,000 clones, around 97% of them singletons. The sample taken for sequencing was naive CD4+ T cells sorted from blood. The source of these receptors is a woman in her 30s in good health. The CDR3 runs from the conserved cysteine through the conserved F or W. The D gene is left open where the match is weak. Clone size appears in some rows only: once, few, many, or a class for an expanded clone.

len	abundance	v_gene	d_gene	j_gene	CDR3nt	CDR3aa
14	NA	TRBV5-1	TRBD1	TRBJ1-4	TGCGCCAGCAGACAGGGGGAGGCTAATGAAAAACTGTTTTTT	CASRQGEANEKLFF
16	once	TRBV19	NA	TRBJ1-5	TGTGCCAGTAGTTCGACAGGCGCGGGGGGCAATCAGCCCCAGCATTTT	CASSSTGAGGNQPQHF
16	NA	TRBV28	TRBD2	TRBJ2-5	TGTGCCAGCAGCATAGTGGGGCTAGCGGGAGATGAGACCCAGTACTTC	CASSIVGLAGDETQYF
17	NA	TRBV5-4	NA	TRBJ2-5	TGTGCCAGCAGCAGACTAGGGGAAGTATATAAGTTGGAGACCCAGTACTTC	CASSRLGEVYKLETQYF
14	once	TRBV7-7	NA	TRBJ2-1	TGTGCCAGCAGCTTAGCGGGAGATCACAATGAGCAGTTCTTC	CASSLAGDHNEQFF
15	NA	TRBV5-4	TRBD2	TRBJ2-7	TGTGCCAGCAGCTTGGTGAGCGGGAGTGCCTACGAGCAGTACTTC	CASSLVSGSAYEQYF
13	once	TRBV28	NA	TRBJ2-5	TGTGCCAGCAGTCCCTCGGGTTTGGAGACCCAGTACTTC	CASSPSGLETQYF
16	NA	TRBV5-1	TRBD2	TRBJ2-5	TGCGCCAGCAGCTTGGCATCGACTAGCGGGACAGAGACCCAGTACTTC	CASSLASTSGTETQYF
14	NA	TRBV2	NA	TRBJ2-2	TGTGCCAGCAGTGAAGCGGACAGCACCGGGGAGCTGTTTTTT	CASSEADSTGELFF
14	NA	TRBV29-1	NA	TRBJ1-1	TGCAGCGTTGAAGATCTCCGGGGTCGCACTGAAGCTTTCTTT	CSVEDLRGRTEAFF
14	NA	TRBV18	TRBD2	TRBJ2-7	TGTGCCAGCTCATCTAGGACTAGAGGATACGAGCAGTACTTC	CASSSRTRGYEQYF
18	NA	TRBV2	NA	TRBJ1-3	TGTGCCAGCAGCGAAGGACAGAGCCCATATGTCTCCGGGAGCACCATATATTTT	CASSEGQSPYVSGSTIYF
17	NA	TRBV5-1	TRBD2	TRBJ2-7	TGCGCCAGCAGCTTTTGGACTAGCGGGACATCACGCCACGAGCAGTACTTC	CASSFWTSGTSRHEQYF
16	NA	TRBV9	TRBD2	TRBJ2-7	TGTGCCAGCAGCTCTACAAAGGGACTACTGGGCCACGAGCAGTACTTC	CASSSTKGLLGHEQYF